This entry lists 3 T cell receptor beta chains sequenced from one sample in a study of OX40 agonist ivuxolimab in advanced cancers. This table comes from immunoSEQ multiplex PCR, and its TCRdb copy is limited to in-frame clones, with some not included. The sample lists approximately 86,000 clones, about 82% occurring once. This specimen was CD4+ or CD8+ T cells sorted from blood, taken in a trial of the OX40 agonist ivuxolimab. The receptors were gathered from an adult with an advanced solid tumor such as melanoma, head and neck, liver or kidney cancer.

This chain joins TRBV7-2 and TRBJ1-3, with D perhaps TRBD1 (5 bases). Germline V gene sequence: CDR1 SGHTA, CDR2 FQGNSA. The CDR3 consists of 14 residues. V was clipped by 3 bases and J by 4 bases, with 10 bases between them. The CDR3 coding sequence is TGTGCCAGCAGCTTGGGGCCGGGGGGAAACACCATATATTTT. Translating gives CASSLGPGGNTIYF.

A single count supports this clone. The rearrangement joins TRBV27 to TRBJ1-1, with D hard to call. V lost 3 bases to trimming and J lost 0 bases, with 8 bases between them. Looked up from germline, CDR1 is MNHEY and CDR2 is SMNVEV (reference sequence). This CDR3 region has 14 residues. The CDR3 reads CASSFGGVNTEAFF. CDR3 nucleotide sequence: TGTGCCAGCAGTTTCGGAGGAGTGAACACTGAAGCTTTCTTT.

This clone was counted only a few times. The genes are TRBV6-6 and TRBJ1-1; D remains unclear. Trimming stripped 9 bases from V and 1 base from J, with 12 bases between. Germline V gives CDR1 MNHNY, CDR2 SVGAGI (reference sequence). The CDR3 loop spans 13 amino acids. CDR3 sequence reads: CASDSGPNTEAFF. CDR3 nucleotides: TGTGCCAGTGATTCGGGCCCGAACACTGAAGCTTTCTTT.